This T cell receptor (beta chain) derives from a study of response to subunit inactivated influenza vaccine. Overall study results and limits: Authors suggested seasonal influenza vaccinations each recruit few new T cells.

Via MiXCR, TCRdb re-called the RT-PCR reads, giving one row per CDR3 protein. The sample has hundreds of thousands of distinct CDR3 sequences; roughly 23% are singletons. The CDR3 totals 12 residues. Germline CDR1 reads SQVTM; CDR2 reads ANQGSEA. Trimming pared 7 bases from V and 1 base from J, leaving 11 bases between. As to this clonotype: Antigen: not known.

The TCR was taken from a man aged 50-59 years who received an inactivated influenza vaccine. Sequences were derived from CD4+ T cells sorted from PBMCs, sampled roughly 5 days after vaccination. V is TRBV29-1 and J is TRBJ2-7, with D unresolved. The CDR3 nucleotides read TGCAGCGCCATTCACGGGTCCTACGAGCAGTACTTC. Its protein is CSAIHGSYEQYF.